Here is one TCR beta chain with its context. This clone has a count of ten or more. No cognate antigen has been identified for it. The record has no base qualities; no much larger clone is one base away. Receptors were amplified or captured by the immunoSEQ multiplex PCR assay. For TCR sequencing, RNA was extracted from every sample and reverse transcribed into cDNA to serve as template. SuperScript III was used to make first-strand cDNA, primed with a 2:1 mix of oligo-dT and random hexamers. A synthetic immune receptor repertoire was used to assess amplification bias, and residual bias was removed computationally. In the source study's methods: Raw reads were preprocessed for error removal, and CDR3 was defined according to IMGT conventions as running from the conserved cysteine to phenylalanine. Clonality was computed by normalizing Shannon entropy by log2 of the number of productive unique TCRs and subtracting the result from 1. Scalp TCRbeta sequences were cross-referenced with sorted blood CD4 and CD8 repertoires so that the CD4 or CD8 identity of scalp clones could be inferred. The table was pulled from immuneACCESS by TCRdb, which kept in-frame rearrangements only. Such tables lose some clones; where checked, under half of the loss comes from unresolved V genes, and the rest has no known cause. Clonal size and the V and J genes are those of that table, whereas D and trimming came from the DNA. The sample table holds 150,000 to 200,000 clones, of which less than 65% were seen once. Over 0.9% of the sample rests with the top ten.

This sample was included in a study of CD8+ T cells in alopecia areata listed by TCRdb under 2018. Broadly, across the study: The treated patients, all with moderate-to-severe alopecia areata, were enrolled in an open-label pilot trial of oral tofacitinib given at 5 to 10 mg twice daily. Biopsies were taken from tofacitinib-treated patients at baseline and again at 4 and 24 weeks into treatment, and several of those patients also had a later scalp biopsy. Tofacitinib was administered for 6 to 18 months, and 6 months of follow-up off drug were then conducted to assess delayed response and recurrence. High-throughput TCRbeta sequencing was used to examine T cell clonal expansion in alopecia areata in both the C3H/HeJ mouse model and human patients. Amplification of TCRbeta CDR3 regions was done by immunoSEQ multiplex PCR using 35 Vbeta forward primers and 13 Jbeta reverse primers. Human TCRbeta sequencing covered scalp tissue and sorted CD4+ and CD8+ peripheral blood T cells from patchy and totalis/universalis alopecia areata patients and healthy controls. Scalp clonality was compared across normal scalp (n=4), patchy alopecia areata scalp (n=8), and alopecia totalis/universalis scalp (n=8). Disease severity in treated patients was measured with the SALT score, which quantifies the percentage of affected scalp surface area. RNA was extracted with the PAXgene miRNA kit for fixed scalp, the miRNeasy kit for PBMCs, and the RNeasy kit for mouse skin.

The meaning of the sample's time point label: 24 weeks on oral tofacitinib. This specimen's treatment or condition label, interpreted: oral pan-JAK inhibitor, 5-10 mg twice daily. Lesional scalp punch biopsies and peripheral blood were obtained from alopecia areata patients. PBMCs were isolated by density centrifugation and stained for CD3, CD4 and CD8, after which CD4+ and CD8+ T cells were sorted on a FACSAria. Results the study describes overall, beyond this receptor: Tofacitinib significantly lowered scalp clonality and the number of expanded CD8+ clones among the top 100 scalp clones. Resident alphabeta T cells in normal human skin are also sequenced, complicating scalp TCR repertoire analysis, unlike mouse skin dominated by gammadelta T cells. Compared with normal scalp, lesional scalp, particularly in alopecia totalis/universalis, had higher clonality and more expanded CD8+ clones, which suggests antigenic drive. During tofacitinib treatment, many expanded lesional clones remained in scalp and blood, and this persistence may partly explain relapse after treatment is stopped. Because the treated cohort was small and included a single nonresponder, larger studies are needed to assess links between baseline CD8+ expansion and response. Shared TCR sequences between patients were less evident than in mice, which may be partly attributable to HLA diversity in the patient population.

Reading the germline V gene (reference sequence) gives CDR1 SEHNR and CDR2 FQNEAQ. A distance of 4 bases separates the germline ends of V and J, which lose 2 bases and 2 bases respectively. Reading from cysteine to phenylalanine, the CDR3 counts 13 amino acids. Just CDR3 DNA is preserved here, 39 bases in frame from base 1. This TCR came from a human donor with alopecia areata. Source: CD4+ T cells sorted from blood, taken at week 24, from a patient treated with tofacitinib. Recombination linked TRBV7-9 to TRBJ1-5, with no reliable assignment of the D segment. The nucleotide sequence is TGTGCCAGCAGCTTACAGGGCAATCAGCCCCAGCATTTT. Its product reads: CASSLQGNQPQHF.